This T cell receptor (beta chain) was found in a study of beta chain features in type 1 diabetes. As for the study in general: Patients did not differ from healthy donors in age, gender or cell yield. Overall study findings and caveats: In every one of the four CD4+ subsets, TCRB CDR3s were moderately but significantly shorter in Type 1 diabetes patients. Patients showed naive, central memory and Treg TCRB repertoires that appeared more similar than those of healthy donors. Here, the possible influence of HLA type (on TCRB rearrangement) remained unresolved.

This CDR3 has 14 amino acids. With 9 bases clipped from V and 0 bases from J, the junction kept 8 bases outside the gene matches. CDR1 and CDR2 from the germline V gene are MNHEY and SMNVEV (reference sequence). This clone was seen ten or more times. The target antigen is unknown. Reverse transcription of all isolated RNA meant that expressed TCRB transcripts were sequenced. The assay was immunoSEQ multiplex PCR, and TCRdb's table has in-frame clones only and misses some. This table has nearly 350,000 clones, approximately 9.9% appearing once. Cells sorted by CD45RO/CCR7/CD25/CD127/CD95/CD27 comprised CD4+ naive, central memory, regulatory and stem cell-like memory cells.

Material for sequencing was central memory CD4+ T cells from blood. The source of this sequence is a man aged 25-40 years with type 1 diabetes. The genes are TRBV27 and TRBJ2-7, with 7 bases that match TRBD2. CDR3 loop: CASRRSGDSYEQYF. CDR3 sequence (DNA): TGTGCCAGTCGGAGGAGCGGGGACTCCTACGAGCAGTACTTC.